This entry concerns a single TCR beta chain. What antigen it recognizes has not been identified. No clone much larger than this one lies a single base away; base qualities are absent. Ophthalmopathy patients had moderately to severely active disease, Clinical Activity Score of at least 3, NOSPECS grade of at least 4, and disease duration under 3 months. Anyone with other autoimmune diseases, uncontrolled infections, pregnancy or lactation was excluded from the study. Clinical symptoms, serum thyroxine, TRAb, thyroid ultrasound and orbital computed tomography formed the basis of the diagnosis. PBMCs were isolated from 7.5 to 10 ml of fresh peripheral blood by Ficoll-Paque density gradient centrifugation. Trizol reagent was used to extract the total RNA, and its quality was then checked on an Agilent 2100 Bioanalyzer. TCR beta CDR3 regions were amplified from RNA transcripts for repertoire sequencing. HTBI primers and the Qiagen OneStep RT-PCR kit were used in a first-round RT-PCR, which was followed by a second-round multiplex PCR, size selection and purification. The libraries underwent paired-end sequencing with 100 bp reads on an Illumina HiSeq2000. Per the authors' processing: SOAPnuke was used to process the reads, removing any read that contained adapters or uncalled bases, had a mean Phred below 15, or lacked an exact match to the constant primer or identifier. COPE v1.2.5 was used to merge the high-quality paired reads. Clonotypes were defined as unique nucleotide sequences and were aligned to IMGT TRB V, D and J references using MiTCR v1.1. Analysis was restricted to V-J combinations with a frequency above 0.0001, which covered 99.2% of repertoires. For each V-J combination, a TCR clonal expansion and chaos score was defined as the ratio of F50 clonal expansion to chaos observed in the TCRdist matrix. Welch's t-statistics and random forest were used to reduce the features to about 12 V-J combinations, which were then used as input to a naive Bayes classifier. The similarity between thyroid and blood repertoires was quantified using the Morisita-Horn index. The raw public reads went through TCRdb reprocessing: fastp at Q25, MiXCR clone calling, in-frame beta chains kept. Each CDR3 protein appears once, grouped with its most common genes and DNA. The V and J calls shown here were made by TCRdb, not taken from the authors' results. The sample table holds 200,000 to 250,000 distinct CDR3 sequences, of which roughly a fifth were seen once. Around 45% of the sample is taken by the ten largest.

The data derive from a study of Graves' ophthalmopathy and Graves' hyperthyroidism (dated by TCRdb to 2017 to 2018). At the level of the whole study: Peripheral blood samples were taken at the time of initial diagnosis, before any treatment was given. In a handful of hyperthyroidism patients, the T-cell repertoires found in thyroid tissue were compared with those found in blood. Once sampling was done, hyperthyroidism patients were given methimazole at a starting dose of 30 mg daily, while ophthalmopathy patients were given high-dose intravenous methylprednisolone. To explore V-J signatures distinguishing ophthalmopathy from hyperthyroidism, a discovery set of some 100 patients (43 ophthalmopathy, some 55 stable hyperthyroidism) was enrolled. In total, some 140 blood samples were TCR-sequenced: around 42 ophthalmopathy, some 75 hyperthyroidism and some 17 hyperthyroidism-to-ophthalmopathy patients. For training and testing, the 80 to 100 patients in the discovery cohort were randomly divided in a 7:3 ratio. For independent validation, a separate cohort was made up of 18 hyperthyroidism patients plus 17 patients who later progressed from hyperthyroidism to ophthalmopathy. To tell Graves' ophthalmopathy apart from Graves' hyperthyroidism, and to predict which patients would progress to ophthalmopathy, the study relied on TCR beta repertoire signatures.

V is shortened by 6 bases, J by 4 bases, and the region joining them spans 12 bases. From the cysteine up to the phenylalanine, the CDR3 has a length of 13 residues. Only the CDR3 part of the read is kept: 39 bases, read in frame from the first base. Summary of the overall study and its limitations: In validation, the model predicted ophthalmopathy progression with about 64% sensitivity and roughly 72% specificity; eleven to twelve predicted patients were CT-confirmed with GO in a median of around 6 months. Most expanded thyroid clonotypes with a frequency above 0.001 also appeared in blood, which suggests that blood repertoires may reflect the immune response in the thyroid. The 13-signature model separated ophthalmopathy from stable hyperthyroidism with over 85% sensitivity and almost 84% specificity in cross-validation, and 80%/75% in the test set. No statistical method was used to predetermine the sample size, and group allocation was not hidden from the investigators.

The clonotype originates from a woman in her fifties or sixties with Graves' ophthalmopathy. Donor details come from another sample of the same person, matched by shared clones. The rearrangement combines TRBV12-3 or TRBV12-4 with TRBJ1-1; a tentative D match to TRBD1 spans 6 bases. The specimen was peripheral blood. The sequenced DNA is TGTGCCAGCAGGGCAGGGGAGGGCACTGAAGCTTTCTTT. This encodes CASRAGEGTEAFF.